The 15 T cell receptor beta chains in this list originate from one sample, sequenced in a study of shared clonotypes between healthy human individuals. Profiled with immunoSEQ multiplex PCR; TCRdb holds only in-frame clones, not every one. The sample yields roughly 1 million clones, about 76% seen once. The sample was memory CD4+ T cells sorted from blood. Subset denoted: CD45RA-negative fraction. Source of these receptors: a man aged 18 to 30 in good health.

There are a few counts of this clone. CDR3 region: CASSFNRGRGTEAFF. Here the CDR3 DNA reads TGTGCCAGCAGTTTCAACAGGGGGAGGGGCACTGAAGCTTTCTTT. J is TRBJ1-1 and V is TRBV28, with 8 bases that match TRBD1. V shed 3 bases and J 4 bases; nucleotides not matched to a gene: 7. This CDR3 comprises 15 residues. From germline, CDR1 is MDHEN and CDR2 SYDVKM.

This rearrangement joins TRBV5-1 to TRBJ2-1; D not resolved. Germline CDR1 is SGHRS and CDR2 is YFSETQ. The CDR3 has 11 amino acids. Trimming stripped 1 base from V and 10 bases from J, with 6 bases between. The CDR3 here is CASSLTFEQFF. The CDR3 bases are TGCGCCAGCAGCTTGACATTCGAGCAGTTCTTC.

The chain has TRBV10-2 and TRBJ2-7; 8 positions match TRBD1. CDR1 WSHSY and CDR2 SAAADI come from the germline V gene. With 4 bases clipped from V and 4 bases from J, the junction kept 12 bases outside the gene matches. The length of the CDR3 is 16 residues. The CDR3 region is CASSGLQGENLYEQYF. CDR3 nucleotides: TGCGCCAGCAGTGGATTACAGGGGGAAAACCTGTACGAGCAGTACTTC.

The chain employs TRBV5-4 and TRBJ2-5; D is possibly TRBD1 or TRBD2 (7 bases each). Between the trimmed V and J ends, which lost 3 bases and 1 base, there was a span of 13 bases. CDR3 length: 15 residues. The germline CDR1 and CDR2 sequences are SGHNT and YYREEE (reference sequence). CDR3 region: CASSSKRDSQETQYF. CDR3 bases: TGTGCCAGCAGCTCAAAGCGGGACAGCCAAGAGACCCAGTACTTC. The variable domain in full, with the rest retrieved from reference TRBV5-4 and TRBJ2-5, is ETGVTQSPTHLIKTRGQQVTLRCSSQSGHNTVSWYQQALGQGPQFIFQYYREEENGRGNFPPRFSGLQFPNYSSELNVNALELDDSALYLCASSSKRDSQETQYFGPGTRLLVL.

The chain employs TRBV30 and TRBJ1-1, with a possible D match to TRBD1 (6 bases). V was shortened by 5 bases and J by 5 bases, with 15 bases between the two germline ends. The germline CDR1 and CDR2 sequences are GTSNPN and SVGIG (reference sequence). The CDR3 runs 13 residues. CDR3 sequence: CAWDGQFKTEAFF. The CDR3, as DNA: TGTGCCTGGGACGGACAGTTTAAAACTGAAGCTTTCTTT.

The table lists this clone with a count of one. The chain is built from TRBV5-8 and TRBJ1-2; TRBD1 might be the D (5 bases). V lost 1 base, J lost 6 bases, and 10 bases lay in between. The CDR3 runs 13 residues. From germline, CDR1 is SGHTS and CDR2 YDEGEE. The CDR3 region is CASSLKGMDGYTF. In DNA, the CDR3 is TGTGCCAGCAGCTTGAAGGGGATGGATGGCTACACCTTC.

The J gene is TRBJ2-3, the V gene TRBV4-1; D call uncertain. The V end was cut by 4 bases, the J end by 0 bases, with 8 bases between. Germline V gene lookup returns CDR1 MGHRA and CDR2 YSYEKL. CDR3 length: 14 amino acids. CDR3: CASSLGSSTDTQYF. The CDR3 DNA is TGCGCCAGCAGCCTAGGATCTAGCACAGATACGCAGTATTTT.

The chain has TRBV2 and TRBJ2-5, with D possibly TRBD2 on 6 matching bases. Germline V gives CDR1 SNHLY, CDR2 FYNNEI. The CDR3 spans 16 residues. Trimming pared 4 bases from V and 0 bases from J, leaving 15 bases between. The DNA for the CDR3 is TGTGCCAGCAGTGTGCGTGGAGGGCGGTACCAAGAGACCCAGTACTTC. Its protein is CASSVRGGRYQETQYF.

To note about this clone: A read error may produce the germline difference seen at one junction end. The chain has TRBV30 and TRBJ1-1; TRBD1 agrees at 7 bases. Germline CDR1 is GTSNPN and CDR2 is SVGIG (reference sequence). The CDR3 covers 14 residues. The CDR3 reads CASSPGQKGFEAFF. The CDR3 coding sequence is TGTGCCTCGAGTCCGGGACAGAAGGGGTTTGAAGCTTTCTTT.

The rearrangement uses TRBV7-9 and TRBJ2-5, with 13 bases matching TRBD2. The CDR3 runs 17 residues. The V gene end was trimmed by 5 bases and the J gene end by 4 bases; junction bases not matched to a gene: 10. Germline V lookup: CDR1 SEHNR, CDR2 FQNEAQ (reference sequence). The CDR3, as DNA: TGTGCCAGCAGCCTAACAGAAAGACTAGCGGGGGGAGAGACCCAGTACTTC. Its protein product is CASSLTERLAGGETQYF.

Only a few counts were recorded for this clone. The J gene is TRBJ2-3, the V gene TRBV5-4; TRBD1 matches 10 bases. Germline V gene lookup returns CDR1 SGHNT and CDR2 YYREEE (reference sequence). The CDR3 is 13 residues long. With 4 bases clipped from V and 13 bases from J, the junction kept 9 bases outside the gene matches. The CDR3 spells CASSPSADRGEYF. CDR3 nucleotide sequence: TGTGCCAGCAGCCCCTCCGCGGACAGGGGGGAGTATTTT.

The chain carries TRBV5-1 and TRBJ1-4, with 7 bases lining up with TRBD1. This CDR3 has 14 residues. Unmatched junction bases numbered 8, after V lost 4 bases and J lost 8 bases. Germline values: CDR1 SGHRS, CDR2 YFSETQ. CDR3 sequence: CASSIGTVPEKLFF. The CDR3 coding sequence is TGCGCCAGCAGCATAGGGACAGTTCCCGAAAAACTGTTTTTT.

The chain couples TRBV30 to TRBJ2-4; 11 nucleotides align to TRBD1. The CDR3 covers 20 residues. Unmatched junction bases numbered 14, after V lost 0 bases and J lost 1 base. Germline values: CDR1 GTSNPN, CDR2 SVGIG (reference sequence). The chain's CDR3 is CAWSVQGGTGGGVAKNIQYF. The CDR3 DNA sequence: TGTGCCTGGAGTGTACAGGGTGGGACAGGGGGTGGAGTGGCCAAAAACATTCAGTACTTC.

The CDR3 region has the DNA TGCAGCGTTGATTCCCCGGGACAGGGGGGCTACGAGCAGTACTTC. This codes for CSVDSPGQGGYEQYF. The chain recombines TRBV29-1 with TRBJ2-7; 11 bases map to TRBD1. Germline loops: CDR1 SQVTM, CDR2 ANQGSEA. The CDR3 is 15 residues long. The trim removed 3 bases at V and 3 bases at J, leaving 7 bases unmatched.

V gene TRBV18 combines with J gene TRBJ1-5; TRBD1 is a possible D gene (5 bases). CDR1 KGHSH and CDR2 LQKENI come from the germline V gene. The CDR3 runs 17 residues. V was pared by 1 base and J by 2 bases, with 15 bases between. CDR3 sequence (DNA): TGTGCCAGCTCACCACTGGGGACGGGAGGGGGCAATCAGCCCCAGCATTTT. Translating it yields CASSPLGTGGGNQPQHF.